Sequencing of this T cell receptor beta chain was carried out in a study of response to subunit inactivated influenza vaccine. One entry per CDR3 protein results from TCRdb running MiXCR on the RT-PCR reads. The sample has 600,000 to 850,000 distinct CDR3 sequences, 12% to 15% seen once; the top ten hold approximately 7.6%. This clonotype has just a few counts. This CDR3 is 16 amino acids long. Germline loops: CDR1 MNHEY, CDR2 SVGEGT. With 6 bases removed from V and 5 bases from J, the gap between germline ends came to 20 bases. The receptor was isolated from a man over 45 who received an inactivated influenza vaccine. Sequences were derived from PBMCs from blood, sampled roughly 15 days before vaccination. The chain recombines TRBV6-2 or TRBV6-3 with TRBJ1-5; the D gene is possibly TRBD1 (6 bases). CDR3 sequence (DNA): TGTGCCAGCAGCCCTATCCCCCGGGGGCGCTATCAGCCCCAGCATTTT. It specifies CASSPIPRGRYQPQHF.